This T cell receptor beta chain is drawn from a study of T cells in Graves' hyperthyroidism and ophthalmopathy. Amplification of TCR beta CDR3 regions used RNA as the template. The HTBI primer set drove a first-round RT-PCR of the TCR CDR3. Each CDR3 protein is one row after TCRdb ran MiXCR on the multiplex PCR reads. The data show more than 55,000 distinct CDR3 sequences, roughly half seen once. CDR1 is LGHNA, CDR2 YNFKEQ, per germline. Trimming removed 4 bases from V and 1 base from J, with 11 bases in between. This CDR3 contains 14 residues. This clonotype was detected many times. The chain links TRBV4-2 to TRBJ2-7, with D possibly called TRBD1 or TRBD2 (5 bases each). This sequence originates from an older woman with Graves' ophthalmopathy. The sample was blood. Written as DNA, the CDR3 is TGTGCCAGCAGCCCACCGGGACGGTCCTACGAGCAGTACTTC. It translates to CASSPPGRSYEQYF.